Many counts were recorded for the clone carrying this T cell receptor (beta chain). The data derive from a study of T-cell memory formation after mild COVID-19. A single record per CDR3 protein comes from TCRdb applying MiXCR to the 5' RACE reads. Among roughly 550,000 distinct CDR3 sequences listed, around 20% were seen once. The J segment lost 4 bases and the V segment lost 3 bases, leaving 9 bases of the junction unmatched. CDR3 size: 15 residues. The origin of this receptor is an adult woman who had mild COVID-19 (a few samples of this study predate the infection). Cell type and time point are not known. Sequences were obtained from PBMCs or a T cell subset sorted from them (not recorded which). The J gene is TRBJ2-7, the V gene TRBV12-3 or TRBV12-4; TRBD2 aligns across 7 bases. CDR3: CASSLVQTSSYEQYF. The CDR3 bases are TGTGCCAGCAGTTTGGTACAGACTAGCTCGTACGAGCAGTACTTC.